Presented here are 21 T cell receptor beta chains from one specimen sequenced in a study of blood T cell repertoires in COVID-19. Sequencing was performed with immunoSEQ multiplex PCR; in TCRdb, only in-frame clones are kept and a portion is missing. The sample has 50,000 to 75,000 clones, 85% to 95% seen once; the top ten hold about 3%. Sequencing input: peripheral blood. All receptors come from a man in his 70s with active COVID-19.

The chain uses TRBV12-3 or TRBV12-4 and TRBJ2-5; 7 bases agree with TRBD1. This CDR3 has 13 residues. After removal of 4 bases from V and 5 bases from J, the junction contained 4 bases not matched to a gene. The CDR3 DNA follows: TGTGCCAGCAGTTACAGGGGCCGGGAGACCCAGTACTTC. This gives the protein CASSYRGRETQYF.

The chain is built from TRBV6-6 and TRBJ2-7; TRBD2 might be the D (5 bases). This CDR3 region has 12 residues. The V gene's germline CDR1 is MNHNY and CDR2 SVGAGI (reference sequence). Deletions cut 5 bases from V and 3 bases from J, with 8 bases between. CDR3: CASSQRDYEQYV. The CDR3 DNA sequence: TGTGCCAGCAGTCAACGGGACTACGAGCAGTACGTC.

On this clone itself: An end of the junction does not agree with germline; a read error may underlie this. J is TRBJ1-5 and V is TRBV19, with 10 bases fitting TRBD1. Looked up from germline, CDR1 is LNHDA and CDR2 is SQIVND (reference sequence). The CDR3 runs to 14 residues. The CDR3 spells CASSMTGGNQPQHF. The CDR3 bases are TGTGCCAGTAGTATGACAGGGGGCAACCAGCCCCAGCATTTT. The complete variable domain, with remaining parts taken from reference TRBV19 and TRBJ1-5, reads DGGITQSPKYLFRKEGQNVTLSCEQNLNHDAMYWYRQDPGQGLRLIYYSQIVNDFQKGDIAEGYSVSREKKESFPLTVTSAQKNPTAFYLCASSMTGGNQPQHFGDGTRLSIL.

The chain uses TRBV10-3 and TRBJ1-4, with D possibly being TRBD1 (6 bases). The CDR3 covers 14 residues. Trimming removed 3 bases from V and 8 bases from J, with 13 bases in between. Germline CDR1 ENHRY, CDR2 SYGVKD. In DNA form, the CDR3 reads TGTGCCATCAGTGACCACTCGGACAGAGAAAAACTGTTTTTT. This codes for CAISDHSDREKLFF.

CDR3 sequence (DNA): TGTGCCACCCAAACGGGTGGGGGGGCCGGGAGCGGGGAGCTGTTTTTT. Protein sequence: CATQTGGGAGSGELFF. The chain employs TRBV6-6 and TRBJ2-2; D is possibly TRBD2 (7 bases). Germline V lookup: CDR1 MNHNY, CDR2 SVGAGI (reference sequence). Deletions cut 10 bases from V and 7 bases from J, with 25 bases between. CDR3 size: 16 residues.

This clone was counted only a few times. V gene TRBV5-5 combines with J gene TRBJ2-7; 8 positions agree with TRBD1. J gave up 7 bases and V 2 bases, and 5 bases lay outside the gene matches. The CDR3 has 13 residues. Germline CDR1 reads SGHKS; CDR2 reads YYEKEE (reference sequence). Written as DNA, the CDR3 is TGTGCCAGCAGCTTCGGGACAGGCGGAGAGCAGTACTTC. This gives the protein CASSFGTGGEQYF.

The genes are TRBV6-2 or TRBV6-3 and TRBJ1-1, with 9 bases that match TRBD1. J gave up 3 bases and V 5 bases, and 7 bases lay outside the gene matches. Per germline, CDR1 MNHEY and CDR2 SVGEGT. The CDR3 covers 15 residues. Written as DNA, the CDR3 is TGTGCCAGCAGTCCGGACAGGGGATTTCACACTGAAGCTTTCTTT. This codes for CASSPDRGFHTEAFF.

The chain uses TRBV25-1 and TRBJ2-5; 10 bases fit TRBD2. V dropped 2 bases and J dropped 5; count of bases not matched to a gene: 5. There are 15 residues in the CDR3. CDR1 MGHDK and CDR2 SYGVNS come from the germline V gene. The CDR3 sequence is CASSEQLAGLETQYF. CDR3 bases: TGTGCCAGCAGTGAACAACTAGCGGGGCTGGAGACCCAGTACTTC. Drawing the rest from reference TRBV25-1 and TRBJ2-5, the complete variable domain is EADIYQTPRYLVIGTGKKITLECSQTMGHDKMYWYQQDPGMELHLIHYSYGVNSTEKGDLSSESTVSRIRTEHFPLTLESARPSHTSQYLCASSEQLAGLETQYFGPGTRLLVL.

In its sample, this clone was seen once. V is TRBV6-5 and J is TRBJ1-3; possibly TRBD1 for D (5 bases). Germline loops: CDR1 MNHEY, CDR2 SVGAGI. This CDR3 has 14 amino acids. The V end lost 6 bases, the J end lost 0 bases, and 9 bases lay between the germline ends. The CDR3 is CASSRVYSGNTIYF. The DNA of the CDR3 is TGTGCCAGCAGCAGGGTGTACTCTGGAAACACCATATATTTT.

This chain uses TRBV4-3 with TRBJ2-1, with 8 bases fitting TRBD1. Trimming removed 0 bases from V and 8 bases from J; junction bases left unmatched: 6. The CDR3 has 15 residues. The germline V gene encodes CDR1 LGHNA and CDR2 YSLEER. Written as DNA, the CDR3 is TGCGCCAGCAGCCAAGATGGCAGGGGGCGGGATGAGCAGTTCTTC. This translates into CASSQDGRGRDEQFF.

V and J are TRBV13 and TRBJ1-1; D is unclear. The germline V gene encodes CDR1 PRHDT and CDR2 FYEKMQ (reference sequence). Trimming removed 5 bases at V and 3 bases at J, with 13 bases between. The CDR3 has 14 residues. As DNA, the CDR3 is TGTGCCAGCAGCCGGGGAAGAAGGGACACTGAAGCTTTCTTT. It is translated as CASSRGRRDTEAFF.

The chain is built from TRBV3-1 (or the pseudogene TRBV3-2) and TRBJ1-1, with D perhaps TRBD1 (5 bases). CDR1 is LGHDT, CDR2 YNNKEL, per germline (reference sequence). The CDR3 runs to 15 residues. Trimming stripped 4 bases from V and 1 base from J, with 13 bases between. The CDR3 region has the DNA TGTGCCAGCAGCCCGACCGGGAGGGGGAACACTGAAGCTTTCTTT. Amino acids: CASSPTGRGNTEAFF.

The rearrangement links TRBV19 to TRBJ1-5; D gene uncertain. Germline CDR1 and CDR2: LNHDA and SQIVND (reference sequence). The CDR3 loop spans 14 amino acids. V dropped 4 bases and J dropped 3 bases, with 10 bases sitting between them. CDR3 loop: CASSTRQDNQPQHF. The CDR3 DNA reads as TGTGCCAGTAGTACAAGGCAGGACAATCAGCCCCAGCATTTT.

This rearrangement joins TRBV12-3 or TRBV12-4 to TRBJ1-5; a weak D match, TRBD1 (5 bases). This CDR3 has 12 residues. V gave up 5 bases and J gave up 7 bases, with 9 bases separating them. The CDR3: CASSLRAQPQHF. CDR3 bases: TGTGCCAGCAGTCTCAGGGCCCAGCCCCAGCATTTT.

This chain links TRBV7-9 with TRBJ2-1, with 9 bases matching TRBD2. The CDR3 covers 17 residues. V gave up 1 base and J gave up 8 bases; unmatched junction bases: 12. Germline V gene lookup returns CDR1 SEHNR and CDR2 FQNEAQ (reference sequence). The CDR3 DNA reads TGTGCCAGCAGCTTAGGTTTGGCGGGGGGGCCGGTCTATGAGCAGTTCTTC. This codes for CASSLGLAGGPVYEQFF.

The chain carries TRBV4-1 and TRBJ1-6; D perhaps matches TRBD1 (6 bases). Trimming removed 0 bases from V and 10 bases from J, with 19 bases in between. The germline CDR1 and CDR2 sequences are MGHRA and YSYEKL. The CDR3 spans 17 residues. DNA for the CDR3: TGCGCCAGCAGCCAAGAGGCTTGGGGGGGCGGTTGGTCACCCCTCCACTTT. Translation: CASSQEAWGGGWSPLHF.

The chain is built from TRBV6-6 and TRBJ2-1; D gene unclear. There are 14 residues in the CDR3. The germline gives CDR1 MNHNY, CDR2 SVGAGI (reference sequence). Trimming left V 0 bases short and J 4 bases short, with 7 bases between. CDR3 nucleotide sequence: TGTGCCAGCAGTTACTCTCGAGTATACAATGAGCAGTTCTTC. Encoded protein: CASSYSRVYNEQFF.

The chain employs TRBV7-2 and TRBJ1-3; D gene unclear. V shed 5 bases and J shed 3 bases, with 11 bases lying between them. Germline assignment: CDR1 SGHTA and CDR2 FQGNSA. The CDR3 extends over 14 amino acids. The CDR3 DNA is TGTGCCAGCAGCCGCCCGAGTAATGGAAACACCATATATTTT. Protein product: CASSRPSNGNTIYF.

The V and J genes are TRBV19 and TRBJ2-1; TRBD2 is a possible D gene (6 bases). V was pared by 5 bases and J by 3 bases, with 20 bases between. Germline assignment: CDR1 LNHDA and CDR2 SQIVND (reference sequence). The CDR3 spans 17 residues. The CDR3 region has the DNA TGTGCCAGTAGTTCAACCTTTTCGCGGGGAGGCTACAATGAGCAGTTCTTC. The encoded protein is CASSSTFSRGGYNEQFF. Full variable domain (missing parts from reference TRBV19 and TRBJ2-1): DGGITQSPKYLFRKEGQNVTLSCEQNLNHDAMYWYRQDPGQGLRLIYYSQIVNDFQKGDIAEGYSVSREKKESFPLTVTSAQKNPTAFYLCASSSTFSRGGYNEQFFGPGTRLTVL.

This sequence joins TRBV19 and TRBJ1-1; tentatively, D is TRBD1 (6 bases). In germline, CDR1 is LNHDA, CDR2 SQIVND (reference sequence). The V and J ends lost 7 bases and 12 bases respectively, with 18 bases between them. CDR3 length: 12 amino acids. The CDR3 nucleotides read TGTGCCAGTACCTCAACAGGGAGAATGACTTTCTTT. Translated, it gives CASTSTGRMTFF.

The DNA for the CDR3 is TGCGCCAGCAGCCAGGGCCCAAGCTCCTACGAGCAGTACGTC. It specifies CASSQGPSSYEQYV. The genes are TRBV5-1 and TRBJ2-7; maybe TRBD1 (5 bases). Germline-derived CDR1 and CDR2 are SGHRS and YFSETQ. The CDR3 extends over 14 amino acids. The ends were cut back, 4 bases at V and 0 bases at J, with 11 bases in the middle.